This is a list of T cell receptor beta chains from one sample in a study of early T cells in non-severe SARS-CoV-2 infection. Each CDR3 protein gets one entry after TCRdb re-called the 5' RACE reads with MiXCR. This sample yields 80,000 to 95,000 distinct CDR3 sequences, of which roughly 17% are seen a single time; 5% to 5.5% belongs to the top ten. The sequences come from whole blood, collected at baseline. Receptors originate from an adult who was a healthcare worker with PCR-confirmed SARS-CoV-2 infection or an uninfected control (not recorded which). The CDR3 runs from the conserved cysteine through the conserved F or W. A D gene is named only where the DNA matches it firmly. Size is stated for part of the rows, as once, few or many counts, or as a class when the clone is expanded.

TRBJ1-1	NA	NA	15	TRBV19	TGTGCCACCGGTCCACTATCACCCTTGGGTACTGAAGCTTTCTTT	CATGPLSPLGTEAFF
TRBJ2-1	TRBD2	NA	13	TRBV11-3	TGTGCCAGCAGCCGAGGACTAGCCAATGAGCAGTTCTTC	CASSRGLANEQFF
TRBJ2-4	NA	NA	13	TRBV20-1	TGCAGTGCCTACCGGGATAACAAAAACATTCAGTACTTC	CSAYRDNKNIQYF
TRBJ2-1	NA	NA	13	TRBV12-3/TRBV12-4	TGTGCCAGCAGTTCTCTGACTCCGAATGAGCAGTTCTTC	CASSSLTPNEQFF
TRBJ2-3	TRBD2	few	16	TRBV20-1	TGCAGTGCTGCCGGGGGTCCTAGCGGGGGCACAGATACGCAGTATTTT	CSAAGGPSGGTDTQYF
TRBJ1-2	NA	NA	13	TRBV14	TGTGCCAGCAGCCAAGGAGGGAACTATGGCTACACCTTC	CASSQGGNYGYTF
TRBJ1-1	NA	many	13	TRBV10-2	TGCGCCAGCAGTGAGCGTGTGAACACTGAAGCTTTCTTT	CASSERVNTEAFF
TRBJ2-7	NA	NA	14	TRBV6-2/TRBV6-3	TGTGCCAGCAGTCCCCCGGACAGTGACTACGAGCAGTACTTC	CASSPPDSDYEQYF
TRBJ1-2	NA	NA	13	TRBV29-1	TGCAGCGTTGGATGGGGGAGTAACTATGGCTACACCTTC	CSVGWGSNYGYTF
TRBJ1-2	NA	NA	11	TRBV7-9	TGTGCCAGCAGCTTAGGGGCAGGCTACACCTTC	CASSLGAGYTF
TRBJ1-1	NA	few	13	TRBV18	TGTGCCAGCTCACCCGCTCTAGACACTGAAGCTTTCTTT	CASSPALDTEAFF
TRBJ2-5	NA	NA	15	TRBV7-2	TGTGCCAGCAGCTTATGGGAGGGGGCTCAAGAGACCCAGTACTTC	CASSLWEGAQETQYF
TRBJ2-7	NA	NA	15	TRBV5-6	TGTGCCAGCAGCTTGGGGCACTCGAGCTCCTACGAGCAGTACTTC	CASSLGHSSSYEQYF
TRBJ2-1	TRBD2	few	15	TRBV7-9	TGTGCCAGCAGCCTCACTAGCGGGCCTTACAATGAGCAGTTCTTC	CASSLTSGPYNEQFF
TRBJ2-7	TRBD2	few	14	TRBV7-8	TGTGCCAGCAGCTTAAGCGGGAGGAGCGACGAGCAGTACTTC	CASSLSGRSDEQYF
TRBJ1-5	NA	NA	16	TRBV7-9	TGTGCCAGCAGTCAAGGGCCAGGGAATAGCAATCAGCCCCAGCATTTT	CASSQGPGNSNQPQHF
TRBJ2-1	TRBD2	NA	16	TRBV27	TGTGCCAGCAGTCCCCTTGATAGCGGGGGATACAATGAGCAGTTCTTC	CASSPLDSGGYNEQFF
TRBJ2-3	TRBD2	medium-sized	14	TRBV6-5	TGTGCCAGCAGGCCTAGCGGCTACACAGATACGCAGTATTTT	CASRPSGYTDTQYF
TRBJ2-5	NA	few	15	TRBV20-1	TGCAGTGCTAGCTTGCCGGGGTCGTACCAAGAGACCCAGTACTTC	CSASLPGSYQETQYF
TRBJ2-3	TRBD2	many	14	TRBV20-1	TGCAGTGCTAGCCTAGCGGGAGTACGAGATACGCAGTATTTT	CSASLAGVRDTQYF
TRBJ1-1	NA	NA	14	TRBV6-6	TGTGCCAGCAGGGACCCCACGGCGAACACTGAAGCTTTCTTT	CASRDPTANTEAFF
TRBJ2-7	TRBD1	NA	15	TRBV19	TGTGCCAGTAGTGAGAGGGACAGCCTTACCTACGAGCAGTACTTC	CASSERDSLTYEQYF
TRBJ2-7	TRBD2	many	16	TRBV20-1	TGCAGTGCTGGGACTAGCGGGAGAGGAATCACAAGGGAGCAGTACTTC	CSAGTSGRGITREQYF
TRBJ2-5	TRBD2	few	14	TRBV6-1	TGTGCCACCTCTGGACTAGCGGACCTAGAGACCCAGTACTTC	CATSGLADLETQYF
TRBJ1-6	TRBD1	few	18	TRBV4-1	TGCGCCAGCAGCCAAGGGAACATGGGACAGGGGGAACTCTCACCCCTCCACTTT	CASSQGNMGQGELSPLHF